Following are 9 T cell receptor beta chains from one sample sequenced in a study of regulatory T cells in long-lasting Graves disease. The TCR beta library used iRepertoire HTBI primers with Arm-PCR amplification of CDR3. A single record per CDR3 protein comes from TCRdb applying MiXCR to the multiplex PCR reads. The sample lists about 440,000 distinct CDR3 sequences, 15% occurring once. Time point given: newly diagnosed GD, antithyroid drugs for less than 3 months. The TCR library was made from RNA that had been extracted from PBMCs in TRIzol. The same data also contributed to another study, on T cells in Graves' hyperthyroidism and ophthalmopathy.

Here the sequenced sample was peripheral blood mononuclear cells (PBMCs), taken at new diagnosis, from a patient treated with antithyroid drugs. The receptors were sampled from a woman aged 25 to 45 with Graves disease.

The chain's CDR3 is CASSGREETQYF. The CDR3 nucleotides read TGCGCCAGCAGCGGGCGGGAAGAGACCCAGTACTTC. V gene TRBV4-1 combines with J gene TRBJ2-5; possible D gene TRBD2, 5 bases. V was cut by 5 bases and J by 3 bases, with 7 bases left in between. CDR1 is MGHRA, CDR2 YSYEKL, per germline. The CDR3 extends over 12 amino acids.

This clonotype was picked up many times. V usage is TRBV30 and J usage is TRBJ2-1; 9 bases align to TRBD1. This CDR3 is 14 amino acids long. Per germline, CDR1 GTSNPN and CDR2 SVGIG (reference sequence). J lost 8 bases, V lost 5 bases, and 10 bases had no gene match. This CDR3 reads CAWLGTGISDEQFF. DNA of the CDR3: TGTGCCTGGCTAGGGACAGGGATCTCCGATGAGCAGTTCTTC.

The chain combines TRBV29-1 with TRBJ2-7, with a weak D call TRBD1 (6 bases). The CDR3 extends over 14 amino acids. The V end lost 3 bases, the J end lost 0 bases, and 12 bases lay between the germline ends. The germline gives CDR1 SQVTM, CDR2 ANQGSEA. CDR3 in DNA: TGCAGCGTTGACGTACAGGGTAACTCCTACGAGCAGTACTTC. Its translation: CSVDVQGNSYEQYF.

This clonotype occurred many times. This chain links TRBV6-1 with TRBJ2-7, with 9 bases matching TRBD1. There are 14 residues in the CDR3. Germline V gene sequence: CDR1 MNHNS, CDR2 SASEGT. After removal of 0 bases from V and 4 bases from J, the junction contained 1 base not matched to a gene. This CDR3 reads CASSEAGTGYEQYF. CDR3 coding DNA: TGTGCCAGCAGTGAAGCGGGGACAGGGTACGAGCAGTACTTC.

This clonotype was picked up a small number of times. At one boundary the junction diverges from the germline segment, which might be a read error. The rearrangement uses TRBV3-1 and TRBJ2-1; TRBD2 might be the D (5 bases). This CDR3 is built from 12 residues. Germline CDR1 is LGHDT and CDR2 is YNNKEL (reference sequence). CDR3 in amino acids: CASSQGPAGGYF. In DNA form, the CDR3 reads TGTGCCAGCAGCCAGGGTCCGGCTGGAGGTTACTTC.

In its sample, this clonotype was seen many times. V and J are TRBV3-1 and TRBJ2-2; D is undetermined. Trimming took off 1 base at V and 6 bases at J, with 3 bases between the two ends. In germline, CDR1 is LGHDT, CDR2 YNNKEL (reference sequence). There are 12 residues in the CDR3. The CDR3 bases are TGTGCCAGCAGCCAAGCTCCCGGGGAGCTGTTTTTT. Encoded protein: CASSQAPGELFF.

V gene TRBV5-4 combines with J gene TRBJ2-7, with D possibly matching TRBD1 (6 bases). The V end lost 3 bases, the J end lost 2 bases, and 15 bases lay between the germline ends. Germline-derived CDR1 and CDR2 are SGHNT and YYREEE (reference sequence). The CDR3 has 15 residues. The CDR3 loop reads CASSSHPGQTYEQYF. In nucleotides, the CDR3 is TGTGCCAGCAGCTCACATCCGGGACAAACCTACGAGCAGTACTTC.

The J gene is TRBJ1-2, the V gene TRBV6-1, with D perhaps TRBD1 (5 bases). CDR3 size: 15 residues. Trimming pared 0 bases from V and 8 bases from J, leaving 16 bases between. CDR1 is MNHNS, CDR2 SASEGT, per germline. The CDR3 loop reads CASSEAPRTRQGYTF. For the CDR3, the DNA is TGTGCCAGCAGTGAAGCGCCGCGGACAAGGCAAGGCTACACCTTC.

At least ten counts were recorded for this clonotype. This chain uses TRBV11-2 with TRBJ2-1, with 10 bases identical to TRBD2. The germline V gene encodes CDR1 SGHAT and CDR2 FQNNGV. V shed 3 bases and J 4 bases; nucleotides not matched to a gene: 18. This CDR3 spans 20 amino acids. The CDR3 nucleotides read TGTGCCAGCAGCTTTCTATCCTCTTCCTTTACTAGCGGGACATACAATGAGCAGTTCTTC. Its translation: CASSFLSSSFTSGTYNEQFF.